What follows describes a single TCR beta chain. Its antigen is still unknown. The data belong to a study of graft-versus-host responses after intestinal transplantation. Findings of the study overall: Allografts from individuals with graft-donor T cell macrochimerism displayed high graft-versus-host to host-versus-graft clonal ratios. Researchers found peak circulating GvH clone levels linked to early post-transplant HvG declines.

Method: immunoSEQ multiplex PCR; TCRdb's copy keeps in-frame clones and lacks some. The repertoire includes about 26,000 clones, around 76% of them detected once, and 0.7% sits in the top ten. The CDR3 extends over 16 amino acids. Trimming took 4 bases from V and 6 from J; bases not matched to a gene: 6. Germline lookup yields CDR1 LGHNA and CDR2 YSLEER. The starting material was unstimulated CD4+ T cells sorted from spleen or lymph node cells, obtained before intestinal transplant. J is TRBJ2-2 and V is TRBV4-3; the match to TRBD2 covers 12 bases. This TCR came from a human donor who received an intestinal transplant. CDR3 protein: CASSRRLAGVAGELFF. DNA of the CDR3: TGCGCCAGCAGCCGACGACTAGCGGGGGTCGCCGGGGAGCTGTTTTTT.